These T cell receptor beta chains were read from a single sample in a study of cytomegalovirus exposure and HLA in healthy donors. Clones were sequenced by immunoSEQ multiplex PCR, and TCRdb holds only the in-frame ones, with some missing. This table has approximately 190,000 clones, about an eighth appearing once. The source material was PBMCs. The receptor source for this set is a man over 45 in good health and CMV-seropositive. The CDR3 runs from the conserved cysteine through the conserved F or W. The D gene is left open where the match is weak. Clone sizes are given selectively: once, few, many, or a class where the clone is expanded.

v_gene	d_gene	abundance	j_gene	CDR3nt	CDR3aa
TRBV9	NA	few	TRBJ2-2	TGTGCCAGCAGCGAATCGCCGGGGACCGGGGAGCTGTTTTTT	CASSESPGTGELFF
TRBV7-2	NA	few	TRBJ1-1	TGTGCCAGCAGCTTAGTAACAGGGAGTACTGAAGCTTTCTTT	CASSLVTGSTEAFF
TRBV6-5	NA	NA	TRBJ2-5	TGTGCCAGCAGTCGGGAGACCCAGTACTTC	CASSRETQYF
TRBV19	NA	NA	TRBJ1-6	TGTGCCAGCGGGAGGGGAGGACGTGGCACCTCGCTGGGGTCCTATAATTCACCCCTCCACTTT	CASGRGGRGTSLGSYNSPLHF
TRBV6-1	NA	few	TRBJ1-1	TGTGCCAGCAGTGGCAAAGGGGACACTGAAGCTTTCTTT	CASSGKGDTEAFF
TRBV6-5	NA	few	TRBJ1-5	TGTGCCAGCAGTTACACCAGGGATCAGCCCCAGCATTTT	CASSYTRDQPQHF
TRBV18	NA	NA	TRBJ1-6	TGTGCCAGCTCACCCCATGATAATTCACCCCTCCACTTT	CASSPHDNSPLHF
TRBV7-8	NA	NA	TRBJ1-5	TGTGCCAGCAGCTTAGGAACTCGAAATCAGCCCCAGCATTTT	CASSLGTRNQPQHF
TRBV29-1	TRBD1	NA	TRBJ2-7	TGCAGCGTTGATCTGGGACAGGGGGCAAAGGAGCAGTACTTC	CSVDLGQGAKEQYF
TRBV28	NA	NA	TRBJ1-2	TGTGCCAGCAGTTTGGTAGGCAGGGGCTACACCTTC	CASSLVGRGYTF
TRBV5-6	TRBD1	few	TRBJ1-1	TGTGCCAGCAGCGGGGACAGGGGGGACACTGAAGCTTTCTTT	CASSGDRGDTEAFF
TRBV15	NA	NA	TRBJ1-1	TGTGCCACCAGCAGGGGAGTGGACACTGAAGCTTTCTTT	CATSRGVDTEAFF
TRBV5-1	TRBD1	many	TRBJ1-1	TGCGCCAGCAGCAATGGACAGGGTTATTCTGAAGCTTTCTTT	CASSNGQGYSEAFF
TRBV15	TRBD1	few	TRBJ2-5	TGTGCCACCAGCCAGAGACAGGGCGGACGGTCGACCCAGTACTTC	CATSQRQGGRSTQYF
TRBV6-1	TRBD1	NA	TRBJ2-2	TGTGCCAGCAGTGGGACAGGGTTGCCCACCGGGGAGCTGTTTTTT	CASSGTGLPTGELFF
TRBV2	TRBD2	few	TRBJ2-7	TGTGCCAGCAGCCGAAGTAGCGGGGCGGCCTACGAGCAGTACTTC	CASSRSSGAAYEQYF
TRBV6-1	TRBD1	few	TRBJ2-1	TGTGCCAGCAGTGAACCCTGGACAGGTAATGAGCAGTTCTTC	CASSEPWTGNEQFF
TRBV29-1	TRBD1	few	TRBJ2-7	TGCAGCGTGTCACCGGGACAGGGGATAATCGAGCAGTACTTC	CSVSPGQGIIEQYF
TRBV4-3	NA	NA	TRBJ1-6	TGCGCCAGCAGCCAAGAGGGCCCGGACAGCTCCTATAATTCACCCCTCCACTTT	CASSQEGPDSSYNSPLHF
TRBV19	TRBD1	few	TRBJ2-1	TGTGCCAGTAGTCGCAGGGGGCAAGGGAATGAGCAGTTCTTC	CASSRRGQGNEQFF
TRBV4-1	TRBD1	NA	TRBJ2-7	TGCGCCAGCAGCCCGGACAGGGACTACGAGCAGTACTTC	CASSPDRDYEQYF